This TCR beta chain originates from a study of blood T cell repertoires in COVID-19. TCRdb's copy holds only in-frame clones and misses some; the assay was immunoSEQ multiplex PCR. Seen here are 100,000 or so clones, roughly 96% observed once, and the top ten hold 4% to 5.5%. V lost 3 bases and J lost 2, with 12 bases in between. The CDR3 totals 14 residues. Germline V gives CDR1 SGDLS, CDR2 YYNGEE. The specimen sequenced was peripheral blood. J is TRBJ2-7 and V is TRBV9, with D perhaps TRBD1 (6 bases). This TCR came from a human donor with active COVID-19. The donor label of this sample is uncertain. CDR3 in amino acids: CASSADRLTYEQYF. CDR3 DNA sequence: TGTGCCAGCAGCGCCGACAGGCTTACCTACGAGCAGTACTTC. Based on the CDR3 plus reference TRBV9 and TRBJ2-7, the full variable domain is DSGVTQTPKHLITATGQRVTLRCSPRSGDLSVYWYQQSLDQGLQFLIQYYNGEERAKGNILERFSAQQFPDLHSELNLSSLELGDSALYFCASSADRLTYEQYFGPGTRLTVT.